This T cell receptor beta chain was captured by sequencing in a study of regulatory T cells in long-lasting Graves disease. The overall study: Positive TSH receptor antibodies alongside over 5 years of antithyroid drugs were what marked Graves' disease as persistent.

This clonotype was counted at least ten times. Germline V gene sequence: CDR1 ENHRY, CDR2 SYGVKD. Trimming left V 2 bases short and J 1 base short, with 8 bases between. This CDR3 comprises 15 residues. Time point specified: persistent/refractory GD, antithyroid drugs over 5 years with positive TRAb. Preparation of the TCR library used RNA extracted from PBMCs. As collected, the peripheral blood samples measured 7.5 to 9 milliliters each and went into EDTA tubes. Researchers made TCR beta libraries by using iRepertoire HTBI primers and running Arm-PCR on CDR3 regions. TCRdb reanalysed the multiplex PCR reads using MiXCR and keeps one entry per CDR3 protein. The data hold hundreds of thousands of distinct CDR3 sequences, with approximately 23% observed a single time.

Specimen: peripheral blood mononuclear cells (PBMCs), collected when the disease was refractory, from a patient treated with antithyroid drugs. The source is a female donor with Graves disease. The chain couples TRBV10-3 to TRBJ2-2, with no clear D. CDR3 sequence (DNA): TGTGCCATCAGTGAGAATGGGGTGAACACCGGGGAGCTGTTTTTT. This sequence encodes CAISENGVNTGELFF.